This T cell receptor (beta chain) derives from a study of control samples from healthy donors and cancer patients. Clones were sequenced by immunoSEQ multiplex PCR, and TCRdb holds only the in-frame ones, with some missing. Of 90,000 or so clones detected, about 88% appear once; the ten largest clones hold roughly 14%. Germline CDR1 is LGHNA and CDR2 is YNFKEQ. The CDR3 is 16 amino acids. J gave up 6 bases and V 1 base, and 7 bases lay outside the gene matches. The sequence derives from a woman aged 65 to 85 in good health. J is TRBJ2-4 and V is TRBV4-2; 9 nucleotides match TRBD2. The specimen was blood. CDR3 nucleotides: TGTGCCAGCAGCCAAGCTTCGGGACTAGCAGTAAACATTCAGTACTTC. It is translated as CASSQASGLAVNIQYF.